These T cell receptor beta chains were read from a single sample in a study of shared clonotypes between healthy human individuals. The method was immunoSEQ multiplex PCR; TCRdb's version includes in-frame clones alone and lacks a portion of them. The sample contains about 2,200,000 clones, approximately 94% of which appear only once. The sample was naive CD8+ T cells from PBMCs. The receptor set was obtained from a man younger than 35 in good health. Some clones in this sample may be carry-over from other donors' samples. Each CDR3 is given without its conserved first and last residue. A D gene is named only where the DNA matches it firmly.

>TRBJ2-3|NA|TRBV18
ASSPSSGTVNTDTQY
>TRBJ1-6|NA|TRBV7-6
ASSADANSPLH
>TRBJ2-7|NA|TRBV7-7
ASSPGGGQNEQY
>TRBJ1-1|NA|TRBV9
ASSEGQGAEAF
>TRBJ2-7|TRBD1|TRBV5-6
ASSLGPGQGYEQY
>TRBJ2-7|TRBD1|TRBV10-2
ASDGRGTGGSYEQY
>TRBJ1-1|NA|TRBV19
ASSITGANTEAF
>TRBJ2-1|TRBD2|TRBV4-2
ASSPLAGAYNEQF
>TRBJ2-1|TRBD2|TRBV28
ASATETSGFSYNEQF
>TRBJ1-2|NA|TRBV6-1
ASTRHPFYGYT
>TRBJ1-5|NA|TRBV28
ASHSQGVNQPQH
>TRBJ2-5|TRBD2|TRBV5-5
ASSATGSGSYQETQY
>TRBJ2-7|TRBD2|TRBV9
ASSVVAGGSYEQY
>TRBJ2-6|TRBD1|TRBV28
ASSPAGTGGAGANVLT
>TRBJ1-5|NA|TRBV6-6
ASSYSSPTGQGPQH
>TRBJ2-5|TRBD1|TRBV27
ASSFGQGAWETQY
>TRBJ2-7|NA|TRBV28
ASSFWGDYEQY
>NA|NA|TRBV30
AWSEGNFYEQY
>TRBJ2-2|NA|TRBV14
ASSLPGQALGYTGELF
>TRBJ1-1|NA|TRBV4-3
ASSQDSRPNTEAF
>TRBJ1-2|NA|TRBV5-4
ASSLRGDYGYT
>TRBJ2-5|NA|TRBV27
ASSLLGGGETQY